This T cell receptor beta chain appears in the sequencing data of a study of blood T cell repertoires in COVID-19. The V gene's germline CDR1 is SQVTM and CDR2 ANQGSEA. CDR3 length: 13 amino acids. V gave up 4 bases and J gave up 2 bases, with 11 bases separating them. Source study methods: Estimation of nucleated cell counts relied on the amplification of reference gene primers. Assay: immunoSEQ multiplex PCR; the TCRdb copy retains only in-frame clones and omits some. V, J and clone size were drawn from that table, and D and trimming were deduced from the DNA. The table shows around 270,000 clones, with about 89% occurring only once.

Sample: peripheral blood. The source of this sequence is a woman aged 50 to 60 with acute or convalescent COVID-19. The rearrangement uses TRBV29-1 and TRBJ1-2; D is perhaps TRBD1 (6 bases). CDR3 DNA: TGCAGCGTTGGTGGGGGACAAAACTATGGCTACACCTTC. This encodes CSVGGGQNYGYTF. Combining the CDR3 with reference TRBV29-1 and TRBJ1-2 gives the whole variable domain SAVISQKPSRDICQRGTSLTIQCQVDSQVTMMFWYRQQPGQSLTLIATANQGSEATYESGFVIDKFPISRPNLTFSTLTVSNMSPEDSSIYLCSVGGGQNYGYTFGSGTRLTVV.